These T cell receptor beta chains were read from a single sample in a study of T cells in Graves' hyperthyroidism and ophthalmopathy. In TCRdb, the multiplex PCR reads were re-called with MiXCR into one record per CDR3 protein. The sample yields about 200,000 distinct CDR3 sequences, 15% to 20% seen once. Sequencing was done on a sample of blood. The source is a man aged 50 or older with Graves' hyperthyroidism. The CDR3 runs from the conserved cysteine through the conserved F or W. Each record gives: D gene, J gene, V gene, clone size, CDR3 DNA, CDR3 protein. D genes are given only for firm matches. Not all rows give a size; the values are once, few, many and, for expanded clones, a class.

NA	TRBJ2-2	TRBV27	NA	TGTGCCAGCAGTGCAGTCGCGGGAAACACCGGGGAGCTGTTTTTT	CASSAVAGNTGELFF
NA	TRBJ1-1	TRBV27	NA	TGTGCCAGCAGTTTCAGGGTTAGCACTGAAGCTTTCTTT	CASSFRVSTEAFF
TRBD2	TRBJ2-5	TRBV7-9	many	TGTGCCAGCAGCTCCCGGGGACTAGCGGGAGGGCAAGAGACCCAGTACTTC	CASSSRGLAGGQETQYF
TRBD2	TRBJ2-3	TRBV5-4	few	TGTGCCAGCAGCTTCCGCGGGAGGGAAGATACGCAGTATTTT	CASSFRGREDTQYF
TRBD1	TRBJ1-3	TRBV20-1	few	TGCAGTGCTACACGGGACAGCCACTCTGGAAACACCATATATTTT	CSATRDSHSGNTIYF
NA	TRBJ2-6	TRBV11-2	NA	TGTGCCACCCAACTTGCCGAGGCCAACGTCCTGACTTTC	CATQLAEANVLTF
TRBD1	TRBJ2-5	TRBV5-5	NA	TGTGCCAGCAGCTTAGCCCCAGGCCGACAGGGTGGTTCGAAGACCCAGTACTTC	CASSLAPGRQGGSKTQYF
TRBD2	TRBJ2-6	TRBV20-1	NA	TGCAGTGCTAGAAGGCGGGAGGGCTCTGGGGCCAACGTCCTGACTTTC	CSARRREGSGANVLTF
NA	TRBJ2-5	TRBV7-9	many	TGTGCCAGCAGCTCCCCGGCTGGACCACCGGAGACCCAGTACTTC	CASSSPAGPPETQYF
NA	TRBJ2-2	TRBV27	NA	TGTGCCAGCAGTTTATCTGCGGGGGCCTATGCGAACACCGGGGAGCTGTTTTTT	CASSLSAGAYANTGELFF
NA	TRBJ2-3	TRBV18	many	TGTGCCAGCTCACAGACTAATCCCTCTGATACGCAGTATTTT	CASSQTNPSDTQYF
TRBD1	TRBJ2-3	TRBV20-1	many	TGCAGTGCTACCGGGACAGGGAGCACAGATACGCAGTATTTT	CSATGTGSTDTQYF
NA	TRBJ2-6	TRBV10-3	NA	TGTGCCATCAGTGAGGTCGGGCCGAGCTCTGGGGCCAACGTCCTGACTTTC	CAISEVGPSSGANVLTF
NA	TRBJ2-7	TRBV7-9	NA	TGTGCCAGCAGCTTATCCGTATCCTACGAGCAGTACTTC	CASSLSVSYEQYF
NA	TRBJ2-7	TRBV27	few	TGTGCCAGCAGCCAACGGGACGGGGCCTACGAGCAGTACTTC	CASSQRDGAYEQYF
NA	TRBJ1-1	TRBV5-8	many	TGTGCCAGCGAAATTGTGGGCTATCTGGCTTTCTTT	CASEIVGYLAFF
NA	TRBJ2-1	TRBV7-2	NA	TGTGCCAGCAGCTTAGGAGGGCCCCGGGAGCAGTTCTTC	CASSLGGPREQFF
TRBD2	TRBJ2-3	TRBV11-2	NA	TGTGCCAGCAGCTTAGTCGTAGCGGGAGGGCCTGTAGATACGCAGTATTTT	CASSLVVAGGPVDTQYF
TRBD2	TRBJ2-7	TRBV7-9	NA	TGTGCCAGCTTTACTAGCGGGAGTTACGAGCAGTACTTC	CASFTSGSYEQYF
TRBD1	TRBJ2-1	TRBV4-1	few	TGCGCCAGCAGCCGATCACCGGGACAGGGTTCCTCCTACAATGAGCAGTTCTTC	CASSRSPGQGSSYNEQFF
TRBD2	TRBJ2-3	TRBV28	many	TGTGCCAGCAGCCCCTTCTCTAGCGGGAGAACAGATACGCAGTATTTT	CASSPFSSGRTDTQYF
NA	TRBJ2-7	TRBV6-5	few	TGTGCCAGCAGTTACTCCCCATTGGGATTCTACGACGAGCAGTACTTC	CASSYSPLGFYDEQYF
NA	TRBJ2-7	TRBV3-1	many	TGTGCCAGCAGCCAAGATCGGGGACGGCAGTACTTC	CASSQDRGRQYF
NA	TRBJ1-2	TRBV20-1	NA	TGCAGTGCGGACGGGACTGACGACTATGGCTACACCTTC	CSADGTDDYGYTF
NA	TRBJ2-7	TRBV12-3/TRBV12-4	many	TGTGCCAGCAGGCTGAGGGAGGCTCCCTCCTACGAGCAGTACTTC	CASRLREAPSYEQYF
TRBD2	TRBJ2-3	TRBV29-1	few	TGCAGCGCTGGAGCGGGAACCACAGATACGCAGTATTTT	CSAGAGTTDTQYF
TRBD2	TRBJ2-3	TRBV28	NA	TGTGCCAGCAGTTTATTGCGGGAGGGCCAGATCATGGGAGATACGCAGTATTTT	CASSLLREGQIMGDTQYF
NA	TRBJ2-4	TRBV11-2	NA	TGTGCCAGCAGCTCGGTGCGCGGGACCAGGGGGAAAAACATTCAGTACTTC	CASSSVRGTRGKNIQYF
TRBD1	TRBJ2-2	TRBV11-2	many	TGTGCCAGCAGCCGAGGGACAGGGGGCGTTACGAACACCGGGGAGCTGTTTTTT	CASSRGTGGVTNTGELFF
NA	TRBJ2-7	TRBV20-1	many	TGCAGTGCCATTCAACGGCGGGGAGGCGAGCAGTACTTC	CSAIQRRGGEQYF
NA	TRBJ1-1	TRBV5-1	few	TGCGCCAGCAGCTTGGTGGGCGGACCTGAAGCTTTCTTT	CASSLVGGPEAFF
NA	TRBJ1-3	TRBV11-3	NA	TGTGCCAGCAAGTCCCCGAGGGGAAACACCATATATTTT	CASKSPRGNTIYF
NA	TRBJ2-3	TRBV14	few	TGTGCCAGCAGCCAAGAATATCTGGGTACGCAGTATTTT	CASSQEYLGTQYF
TRBD2	TRBJ2-5	TRBV4-1	NA	TGCGCCAGCAGCCAACATACCAGGACGGGAGGTTCCGAGACCCAGTACTTC	CASSQHTRTGGSETQYF
NA	TRBJ1-4	TRBV10-3	NA	TGTGCCACCCGGACAGACCTTAATGAGACACTGTTTTTT	CATRTDLNETLFF
TRBD2	TRBJ2-7	TRBV6-2/TRBV6-3	NA	TGTGCCAGCGGTTTCGCGGGAGGGAAAACCTACGAGCAGTACTTC	CASGFAGGKTYEQYF
NA	TRBJ2-7	TRBV20-1	NA	TGCAGTGCTAGACCCCGCTCTAGGTCCGAGCAGTACTTC	CSARPRSRSEQYF
NA	TRBJ1-1	TRBV30	many	TGTGCCTGGAGTGTAAACACCCGCGAAGCTTTCTTT	CAWSVNTREAFF
NA	TRBJ1-5	TRBV6-1	NA	TGTGCCAGCGCAGACAAATACAATCAGCCCCAGCATTTT	CASADKYNQPQHF
NA	TRBJ1-1	TRBV5-1	NA	TGCGCCAGCAGCTTGGCCGGGATCGGGGCAGGGAACACTGAAGCTTTCTTT	CASSLAGIGAGNTEAFF
TRBD1	TRBJ2-1	TRBV20-1	few	TGCAGTGCTAGGTTGACAGGGGGCTTCTACAATGAGCAGTTCTTC	CSARLTGGFYNEQFF
NA	TRBJ2-7	TRBV27	many	TGTGCCAGTAGTCCCCGGGGGCGAAGCTCCTACGAGCAGTACTTC	CASSPRGRSSYEQYF
NA	TRBJ2-2	TRBV27	NA	TGTGCCAGCAGACTGCCTCGAGGCACCGGGGAGCTGTTTTTT	CASRLPRGTGELFF
TRBD2	TRBJ2-2	TRBV2	many	TGTGCCAGCAGTGACGAGATTAGCGGGAGTATAACCGGGGAGCTGTTTTTT	CASSDEISGSITGELFF
NA	TRBJ2-7	TRBV10-3	many	TGTGCCATCAGCGATGACTCTTACGAGCAGTACTTC	CAISDDSYEQYF
TRBD2	TRBJ2-7	TRBV28	NA	TGTGCCAGCAGTTTCGTCGCGGGGGGAGAAGAGCAGTACTTC	CASSFVAGGEEQYF
TRBD1	TRBJ1-1	TRBV3-1	NA	TGTGCCACCGGAGGGTGGACAGGTAGTCGGGCTTTCTTT	CATGGWTGSRAFF
NA	TRBJ2-5	TRBV27	many	TGTGCCAGCCTCCTCTGGGTGCCCCAAGAGACCCAGTACTTC	CASLLWVPQETQYF
NA	TRBJ2-7	TRBV10-3	many	TGTGCCATCAGTGGGAGGGCTTCAGCCTACGAGCAGTACTTC	CAISGRASAYEQYF
TRBD2	TRBJ2-7	TRBV4-1	NA	TGCGCCAGCAGCGGATGGACTAAGCGGGGGGCCTACGAGCAGTACTTC	CASSGWTKRGAYEQYF
NA	TRBJ1-1	TRBV27	many	TGTGCCAGCAGTTTATCGGCGGGGCCCTTGAACACTGAAGCTTTCTTT	CASSLSAGPLNTEAFF
NA	TRBJ2-3	TRBV7-2	many	TGTGCCAGCAGCCCCCAAACCATAGAGGACCCAGATACGCAGTATTTT	CASSPQTIEDPDTQYF
NA	TRBJ2-3	TRBV6-2/TRBV6-3	many	TGTGCCAGCAGGACACAGGGCACAGATACGCAGTATTTT	CASRTQGTDTQYF
NA	TRBJ1-5	TRBV28	NA	TGTGCCAGCAGTTTTCGGGGGCTTGGGTCCAATCAGCCCCAGCATTTT	CASSFRGLGSNQPQHF
TRBD1	TRBJ1-5	TRBV6-5	many	TGTGCCAGCAGTTACTCGGACAGGGGTAAGCGGGCGGTTCAGCCCCAGCATTTT	CASSYSDRGKRAVQPQHF
TRBD1	TRBJ1-1	TRBV3-1	many	TGTGCCAGCAGCCAATCCAGGGGGCGCGGGGTGTCTGAAGCTTTCTTT	CASSQSRGRGVSEAFF